The 18 T cell receptor beta chains below come from one sample, sequenced in a study of human T cells and chemical hapten exposure. Time point of the sample: patch test 1, 2 weeks after DPC sensitization. The sample's treatment: therapeutic diphenylcyclopropenone sensitization with weekly scalp DPC. MiXCR, applied by TCRdb to the RACE reads, yields one record per CDR3 protein. There are tens of thousands of distinct CDR3 sequences in the sample; over 9.5% occur only once, and 2% to 2.5% lies in the top ten. Material: whole blood, obtained in connection with sensitization to the hapten diphenylcyclopropenone (DPC). The receptors come from a man aged 35-49 years with alopecia areata. Some clones in this sample may be carry-over from other donors' samples.

CDR3 coding DNA: TGTGCCAGCAGCCCCAGATCTACAGGGGGCGGTTACGAGCAGTACTTC. Protein sequence: CASSPRSTGGGYEQYF. The V call is TRBV7-2, the J call TRBJ2-7; 9 positions match TRBD1. Trimming took 5 bases from V and 4 from J; bases not matched to a gene: 12. The length of the CDR3 is 16 residues. From germline, CDR1 is SGHTA and CDR2 FQGNSA.

This sequence joins TRBV27 and TRBJ1-6; no reliable D call. The germline V gene has CDR1 MNHEY and CDR2 SMNVEV (reference sequence). This CDR3 region has 14 residues. The ends were cut back, 2 bases at V and 10 bases at J, with 12 bases in the middle. CDR3 nucleotides: TGTGCCAGCAGTTTAAATTCTGGTGGCTCACCCCTCCACTTT. Its protein is CASSLNSGGSPLHF.

V usage is TRBV27 and J usage is TRBJ2-7; D unresolved. The length of the CDR3 is 16 residues. V dropped 2 bases and J dropped 0 bases, with 14 bases sitting between them. Germline V gene sequence: CDR1 MNHEY, CDR2 SMNVEV (reference sequence). The CDR3 spells CASSLKDATSSYEQYF. The DNA for the CDR3 is TGTGCCAGCAGTTTAAAGGACGCCACGAGCTCCTACGAGCAGTACTTC.

V usage is TRBV29-1 and J usage is TRBJ1-2, with D perhaps matching TRBD1 (6 bases). CDR3 length: 15 residues. Germline V CDR1 and CDR2: SQVTM, ANQGSEA. V was pared by 6 bases and J by 2 bases, with 19 bases between. This CDR3 is CSVGPGQTGNYGYTF. CDR3 sequence (DNA): TGCAGCGTGGGGCCGGGACAAACGGGAAACTATGGCTACACCTTC. The complete variable domain, with remaining parts taken from reference TRBV29-1 and TRBJ1-2, reads SAVISQKPSRDICQRGTSLTIQCQVDSQVTMMFWYRQQPGQSLTLIATANQGSEATYESGFVIDKFPISRPNLTFSTLTVSNMSPEDSSIYLCSVGPGQTGNYGYTFGSGTRLTVV.

This clonotype was detected only a few times. V usage is TRBV12-3 or TRBV12-4 and J usage is TRBJ1-5, with 9 nucleotides matching TRBD1. The V gene end was trimmed by 4 bases and the J gene end by 3 bases; junction bases not matched to a gene: 7. The length of the CDR3 is 16 residues. The CDR3 bases are TGTGCCAGCAGTTCTAGGACAGGGGCCTCCAATCAGCCCCAGCATTTT. Amino acids: CASSSRTGASNQPQHF.

This clonotype was recorded at least ten times. V is TRBV29-1 and J is TRBJ1-1, with D perhaps matching TRBD1 (6 bases). The V gene lost 4 bases and the J gene lost 0 bases, with 21 bases spanning the gap. The CDR3 is made up of 17 amino acids. The V gene's germline CDR1 is SQVTM and CDR2 ANQGSEA. The CDR3 loop reads CSVVPGHLAFMNTEAFF. CDR3 in DNA: TGCAGCGTTGTTCCGGGACATTTGGCCTTCATGAACACTGAAGCTTTCTTT.

The chain joins TRBV28 to TRBJ1-1; 7 bases are shared with TRBD1. This CDR3 comprises 16 residues. CDR1 MDHEN and CDR2 SYDVKM come from the germline V gene. Trimming took 8 bases from V and 0 from J; bases not matched to a gene: 12. In nucleotides, the CDR3 is TGTGCCAGCCCCCCCGAGGGGGACAGACTGAACACTGAAGCTTTCTTT. It translates to CASPPEGDRLNTEAFF. The full variable domain, rest sourced from reference TRBV28 and TRBJ1-1, is DVKVTQSSRYLVKRTGEKVFLECVQDMDHENMFWYRQDPGLGLRLIYFSYDVKMKEKGDIPEGYSVSREKKERFSLILESASTNQTSMYLCASPPEGDRLNTEAFFGQGTRLTVV.

The J gene is TRBJ2-5, the V gene TRBV30, with D possibly being TRBD1 (6 bases). Between the trimmed V and J ends, which lost 0 bases and 0 bases, there was a span of 8 bases. This CDR3 has 14 amino acids. CDR1 and CDR2 from the germline V gene are GTSNPN and SVGIG (reference sequence). The chain's CDR3 is CAWSVRGYQETQYF. CDR3 DNA: TGTGCCTGGAGTGTAAGGGGGTACCAAGAGACCCAGTACTTC.

V usage is TRBV6-2 or TRBV6-3 and J usage is TRBJ2-3; D gene uncertain. The CDR3 has 13 amino acids. Trimming took 2 bases from V and 2 from J, leaving 5 bases between them. Germline loops: CDR1 MNHEY, CDR2 SVGEGT. The CDR3 DNA is TGTGCCAGCAGTTACGGAAACACAGATACGCAGTATTTT. It encodes CASSYGNTDTQYF.

This clonotype was counted between two and nine times. This chain connects TRBV3-1 to TRBJ2-1; D is undetermined. From germline, CDR1 is LGHDT and CDR2 YNNKEL (reference sequence). The V gene lost 1 base and the J gene lost 7 bases, with 14 bases spanning the gap. The CDR3 loop spans 15 amino acids. Written as DNA, the CDR3 is TGTGCCAGCAGCCAAGTTAGGATTCCTCTAAATGAGCAGTTCTTC. Amino acids: CASSQVRIPLNEQFF.

The table lists this clonotype with many counts. This chain's CDR3 is CSARRQGAGAADTQYF. As DNA, the CDR3 is TGCAGTGCTAGGAGACAGGGAGCCGGGGCTGCAGATACGCAGTATTTT. This chain connects TRBV20-1 to TRBJ2-3; 7 nucleotides align to TRBD1. Germline CDR1 reads DFQATT; CDR2 reads SNEGSKA (reference sequence). The CDR3 is 16 amino acids. Losses at the gene ends were 3 bases for V and 4 bases for J; bases not matched to a gene: 13.

The chain recombines TRBV20-1 with TRBJ2-7; 7 nucleotides align to TRBD2. The CDR3 runs 16 residues. Germline assignment: CDR1 DFQATT and CDR2 SNEGSKA (reference sequence). V dropped 2 bases and J dropped 3; count of bases not matched to a gene: 13. CDR3 in DNA: TGCAGTGCTAGACCCCGACTAGCCATAGAACTCTACGAGCAGTACTTC. Amino acid sequence: CSARPRLAIELYEQYF.

The table lists this clonotype with many counts. The V and J genes are TRBV14 and TRBJ2-7; D call uncertain. V lost 6 bases and J lost 4, with 10 bases in between. Germline V gene lookup returns CDR1 SGHDN and CDR2 FVKESK. This CDR3 spans 12 amino acids. The CDR3 DNA reads TGTGCCAGCAGTGCCCATGTGTACGAGCAGTACTTC. Its protein is CASSAHVYEQYF.

V and J are TRBV11-3 and TRBJ2-1; TRBD2 agrees at 11 bases. Germline trimming cut 2 bases from V and 5 bases from J; bases unmatched to any gene: 8. Germline V gives CDR1 SGHNT, CDR2 YENEEA. There are 17 residues in the CDR3. The CDR3 DNA sequence: TGTGCCAGCAGCTTATCTTTCCCGGGACTAGCGGACAATGAGCAGTTCTTC. Residues: CASSLSFPGLADNEQFF.

This clonotype was seen a handful of times. The rearrangement uses TRBV6-2 or TRBV6-3 and TRBJ1-5; D might be TRBD1 (6 bases). Germline V lookup: CDR1 MNHEY, CDR2 SVGEGT. The CDR3 sequence is 15 residues long. V was cut by 5 bases and J by 5 bases, with 16 bases left in between. CDR3 amino acids: CASSPPSAGDQPQHF. CDR3 in DNA: TGTGCCAGCAGTCCCCCATCGGCAGGGGATCAGCCCCAGCATTTT.

The rearrangement links TRBV6-5 to TRBJ1-5; D unresolved. V was pared by 5 bases and J by 11 bases, with 22 bases between. The CDR3 length is 15 residues. Germline CDR1 and CDR2: MNHEY and SVGAGI. The CDR3, as DNA: TGTGCCAGCAGTCCTGGGAGCCCCTACGGAGGGACCCAGCATTTT. Its protein product is CASSPGSPYGGTQHF.

This clonotype was seen a handful of times. V and J are TRBV7-2 and TRBJ2-2; 7 bases match TRBD2. Germline lookup yields CDR1 SGHTA and CDR2 FQGNSA. This CDR3 has 16 residues. After removal of 2 bases from V and 1 base from J, the junction contained 4 bases not matched to a gene. The DNA of the CDR3 is TGTGCCAGCAGCTTAAATCCGGGAGGGAACACCGGGGAGCTGTTTTTT. Its translation: CASSLNPGGNTGELFF.

The gene calls are TRBV5-1 and TRBJ1-4, with TRBD1 matching over 7 bases. Germline CDR1 and CDR2: SGHRS and YFSETQ. There are 14 residues in the CDR3. The V gene end was trimmed by 4 bases and the J gene end by 5 bases; junction bases not matched to a gene: 5. CDR3 nucleotides: TGCGCCAGCAGCCGGGACAGCAGAAATGAAAAACTGTTTTTT. This encodes CASSRDSRNEKLFF. The whole variable domain, filled in from reference TRBV5-1 and TRBJ1-4, reads KAGVTQTPRYLIKTRGQQVTLSCSPISGHRSVSWYQQTPGQGLQFLFEYFSETQRNKGNFPGRFSGRQFSNSRSEMNVSTLELGDSALYLCASSRDSRNEKLFFGSGTQLSVL.